This is a list of T cell receptor beta chains from one sample in a study of identical twins. Each CDR3 protein is one row after TCRdb ran MiXCR on the 5' RACE reads. There are about 1.7 million distinct CDR3 sequences in the sample; 32% occur only once, and over 0.25% lies in the top ten. The specimen sequenced was cord blood. The receptors were sampled from a newborn girl in good health. Each CDR3 is given with its conserved first and last residue. The D gene is left open where the match is weak. Clone size is not always given. Where it is, it says once, few, many or a class for expanded clones.

>-|few|TRBV21-1|TRBJ2-3
CASSKETETSGSSTDTQYF
TGTGCCAGCAGCAAAGAAACGGAGACTAGCGGGAGCAGCACAGATACGCAGTATTTT
>TRBD2|-|TRBV5-1|TRBJ2-5
CASSPTSGAQETQYF
TGCGCCAGCAGCCCGACTAGCGGGGCTCAAGAGACCCAGTACTTC
>-|-|TRBV18|TRBJ2-3
CASSPPARITDTQYF
TGTGCCAGCTCACCACCGGCCAGGATCACAGATACGCAGTATTTT
>-|few|TRBV10-3|TRBJ1-5
CAISESDPSIQPQHF
TGTGCCATCAGTGAGTCAGATCCATCCATTCAGCCCCAGCATTTT
>-|few|TRBV7-2|TRBJ1-5
CASSLGQTYQPQHF
TGTGCCAGCAGCTTAGGGCAGACATACCAGCCCCAGCATTTT
>TRBD1|few|TRBV27|TRBJ1-2
CASSFRTGNLNYGYTF
TGTGCCAGCAGTTTTAGGACAGGGAACTTAAACTATGGCTACACCTTC
>-|-|TRBV9|TRBJ1-4
CASSVATGLNEKLFF
TGTGCCAGCAGCGTAGCTACGGGACTAAATGAAAAACTGTTTTTT
>TRBD1|few|TRBV29-1|TRBJ1-4
CSALRTGKATNEKLFF
TGCAGCGCCCTTCGGACAGGGAAGGCAACTAATGAAAAACTGTTTTTT
>-|few|TRBV7-9|TRBJ2-3
CASSLFDNSDTQYF
TGTGCCAGCAGCTTATTCGACAATTCAGATACGCAGTATTTT
>-|few|TRBV21-1|TRBJ2-6
CASSYGGRLYGANVLTF
TGTGCCAGCAGCTACGGGGGGCGTTTGTATGGGGCCAACGTCCTGACTTTC
>-|-|TRBV7-9|TRBJ2-3
CASSMKRTDTQYF
TGTGCCAGCAGCATGAAAAGGACAGATACGCAGTATTTT
>-|-|TRBV20-1|TRBJ2-3
CSARVQTSTDTQYF
TGCAGTGCTAGAGTACAGACTAGCACAGATACGCAGTATTTT
>TRBD1|-|TRBV6-1|TRBJ1-6
CTSSVEGADSPLHF
TGTACCAGCAGTGTCGAGGGGGCGGATTCACCCCTCCACTTT
>-|-|TRBV5-4|TRBJ2-3
CASSSGGGRGADTQYF
TGTGCCAGCAGCTCTGGTGGGGGCCGGGGAGCAGATACGCAGTATTTT
>-|few|TRBV10-2|TRBJ2-3
CASSEWESVLTDTQYF
TGCGCCAGCAGTGAGTGGGAATCCGTTCTCACAGATACGCAGTATTTT
>-|few|TRBV6-4|TRBJ2-1
CASSKGPGGLDNEQFF
TGTGCCAGCTCCAAGGGCCCGGGGGGCTTAGACAATGAGCAGTTCTTC
>-|once|TRBV25-1|TRBJ1-5
CASSDWDVNQPQHF
TGTGCCAGCAGTGATTGGGACGTCAATCAGCCCCAGCATTTT
>-|-|TRBV5-6|TRBJ2-7
CASSSMQGHEQYF
TGTGCCAGCAGCTCAATGCAGGGGCACGAGCAGTACTTC
>-|-|TRBV6-1|TRBJ2-7
CASSIRSYNEQYF
TGTGCCAGCAGTATCCGTTCCTACAATGAGCAGTACTTC
>-|-|TRBV4-1|TRBJ2-7
CASSQGLSQRAYEQYF
TGCGCCAGCAGCCAAGGATTAAGCCAGCGCGCCTACGAGCAGTACTTC
>-|-|TRBV28|TRBJ2-1
CASSFQAAGGNEQFF
TGTGCCAGCAGTTTCCAAGCAGCAGGAGGGAATGAGCAGTTCTTC
>-|few|TRBV7-2|TRBJ2-4
CASSGRTITKNIQYF
TGTGCCAGCAGCGGAAGGACCATAACCAAAAACATTCAGTACTTC
>TRBD1|few|TRBV4-2|TRBJ1-6
CASSQDAGGYSPLHF
TGTGCCAGCAGCCAAGACGCAGGGGGCTATTCACCCCTCCACTTT
>-|-|TRBV29-1|TRBJ2-2
CSVVSGSGELFF
TGCAGCGTTGTGTCGGGGTCCGGGGAGCTGTTTTTT
>TRBD2|few|TRBV12-3/TRBV12-4|TRBJ2-1
CASGTSGRGNEQFF
TGTGCCAGCGGGACTAGCGGGAGAGGGAATGAGCAGTTCTTC
>TRBD2|-|TRBV2|TRBJ2-5
CASSSLAGGPRETQYF
TGTGCCAGCAGTTCCCTAGCGGGGGGGCCGCGGGAGACCCAGTACTTC
>TRBD2|-|TRBV20-1|TRBJ2-3
CSASVTSGRAGKTDTQYF
TGCAGTGCTAGCGTGACTAGCGGGAGGGCCGGTAAGACAGATACGCAGTATTTT
>-|few|TRBV5-1|TRBJ1-5
CASSLGPGVGNQPQHF
TGCGCCAGCAGCTTGGGGCCCGGGGTGGGCAATCAGCCCCAGCATTTT
>TRBD1|-|TRBV13|TRBJ1-6
CASSTRDRPKSPLHF
TGTGCCAGCAGCACCAGGGACAGGCCAAAATCACCCCTCCACTTT
>-|-|TRBV28|TRBJ2-1
CASSLNPKKSSYNEQFF
TGTGCCAGCAGTTTAAACCCTAAAAAAAGCTCCTACAATGAGCAGTTCTTC
>-|few|TRBV2|TRBJ2-7
CASRPDYYEQYF
TGTGCCAGCAGACCGGATTACTACGAGCAGTACTTC
>-|-|TRBV3-1|TRBJ1-6
CASSQDFGSLYSPLHF
TGTGCCAGCAGCCAAGATTTCGGCAGCCTCTATTCACCCCTCCACTTT
>-|-|TRBV25-1|TRBJ2-7
CASSVYGGQYF
TGTGCCAGCAGTGTATATGGGGGGCAGTACTTC
>-|few|TRBV20-1|TRBJ2-7
CSASRENYEQYF
TGCAGTGCTAGCAGGGAGAACTACGAGCAGTACTTC
>-|few|TRBV11-3|TRBJ2-1
CASSLDSGSEQFF
TGTGCCAGCAGCTTAGATTCCGGGAGTGAGCAGTTCTTC
>TRBD1|-|TRBV7-6|TRBJ2-7
CASSLQGTGTPYEQYF
TGTGCCAGCAGCTTACAAGGGACAGGGACGCCCTACGAGCAGTACTTC
>TRBD2|few|TRBV7-8|TRBJ2-1
CASSRRISGSSDEQFF
TGTGCCAGCAGCCGAAGGATTAGCGGGAGTTCCGATGAGCAGTTCTTC